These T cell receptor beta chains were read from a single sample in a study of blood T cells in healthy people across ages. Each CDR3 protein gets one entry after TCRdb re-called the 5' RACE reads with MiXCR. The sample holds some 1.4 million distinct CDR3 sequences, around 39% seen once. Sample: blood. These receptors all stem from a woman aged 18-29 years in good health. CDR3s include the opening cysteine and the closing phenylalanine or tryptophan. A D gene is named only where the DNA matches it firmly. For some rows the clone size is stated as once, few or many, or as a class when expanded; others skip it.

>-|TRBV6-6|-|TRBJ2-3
CASSYQEGRTDTQYF
TGTGCCAGCAGTTACCAGGAGGGCCGCACAGATACGCAGTATTTT
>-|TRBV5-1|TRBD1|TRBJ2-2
CASSSGQATGELFF
TGCGCCAGCAGCTCGGGACAGGCCACCGGGGAGCTGTTTTTT
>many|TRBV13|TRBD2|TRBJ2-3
CASSFSGLSTDTQYF
TGTGCCAGCAGCTTTAGCGGGCTTAGCACAGATACGCAGTATTTT
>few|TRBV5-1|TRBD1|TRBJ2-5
CASSLFVAGGGGETQYF
TGCGCCAGCAGCTTATTCGTCGCAGGGGGCGGAGGGGAGACCCAGTACTTC
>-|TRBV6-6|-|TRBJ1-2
CASSQRHEDGYTF
TGTGCCAGCAGTCAAAGGCATGAAGATGGCTACACCTTC
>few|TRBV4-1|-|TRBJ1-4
CASSVRRSGQNEKLFF
TGCGCCAGCAGCGTGAGAAGGAGCGGGCAAAATGAAAAACTGTTTTTT
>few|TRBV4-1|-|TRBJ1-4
CASSRNRGDEKLFF
TGCGCCAGCAGCCGAAACCGAGGGGATGAAAAACTGTTTTTT
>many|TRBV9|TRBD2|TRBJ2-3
CASSVGGGRTDTQYF
TGTGCCAGCAGCGTAGGCGGGGGGCGCACAGATACGCAGTATTTT
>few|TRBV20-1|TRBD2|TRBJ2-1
CSARVRPGGASYNEQFF
TGCAGTGCTAGAGTCCGACCCGGGGGGGCCTCCTACAATGAGCAGTTCTTC
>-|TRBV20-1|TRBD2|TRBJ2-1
CSLRLADIYNEQFF
TGCAGTCTCAGGCTAGCGGATATTTACAATGAGCAGTTCTTC
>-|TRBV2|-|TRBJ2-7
CASVGGSGDFWNEQYF
TGTGCCAGCGTGGGGGGCAGCGGCGACTTTTGGAATGAGCAGTACTTC
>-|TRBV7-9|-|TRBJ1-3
CASSGYDTIYF
TGTGCCAGCAGTGGGTACGACACCATATATTTT
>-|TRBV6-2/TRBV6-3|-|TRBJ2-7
CASSSRDILFREQYF
TGTGCCAGCAGTTCCCGGGACATCCTCTTTCGGGAGCAGTACTTC
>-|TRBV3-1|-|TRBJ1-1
CASTSNQGVAEAFF
TGTGCCAGCACCTCCAACCAAGGGGTAGCTGAAGCTTTCTTT
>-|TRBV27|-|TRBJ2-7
CASSLSRVESYEQYF
TGTGCCAGCAGTTTATCGCGTGTAGAGTCCTACGAGCAGTACTTC
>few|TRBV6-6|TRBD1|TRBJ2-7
CASSTTPPGQGLLEQYF
TGTGCCAGCAGCACAACACCGCCGGGACAGGGGCTCCTCGAGCAGTACTTC
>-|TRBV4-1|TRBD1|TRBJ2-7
CASSQDGTGGPYNEQYF
TGCGCCAGCAGCCAAGACGGGACAGGGGGACCCTACAATGAGCAGTACTTC
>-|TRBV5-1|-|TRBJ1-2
CASRQTGHPVYGYTF
TGCGCCAGCAGGCAGACTGGACACCCCGTCTATGGCTACACCTTC
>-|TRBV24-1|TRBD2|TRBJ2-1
CATSDGSSGKGEQFF
TGTGCCACCAGTGATGGTTCTAGCGGGAAGGGTGAGCAGTTCTTC
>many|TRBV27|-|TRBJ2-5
CASSLSTGTQETQYF
TGTGCCAGCAGTTTGTCTACGGGTACTCAAGAGACCCAGTACTTC
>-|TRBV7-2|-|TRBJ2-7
CASSLELWGDQTYEQYF
TGTGCCAGCAGCTTAGAACTATGGGGGGACCAAACCTACGAGCAGTACTTC
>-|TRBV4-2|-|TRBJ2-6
CASSQEGFGGRASSGANILTF
TGTGCCAGCAGCCAAGAGGGATTCGGGGGAAGAGCGAGCTCTGGGGCCAACATCCTGACTTTC
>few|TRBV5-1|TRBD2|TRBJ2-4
CASSSPNGAGSQQYF
TGCGCCAGCAGCTCCCCGAATGGAGCGGGGTCCCAGCAGTACTTC
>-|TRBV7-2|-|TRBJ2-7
CASGFGPIAYEQYF
TGTGCCAGCGGCTTCGGGCCCATCGCCTACGAGCAGTACTTC
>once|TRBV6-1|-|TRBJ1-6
CASGEFYNSPLHF
TGTGCCAGCGGGGAGTTCTATAATTCACCCCTCCACTTT
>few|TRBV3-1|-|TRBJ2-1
CASSQALDGDEQFF
TGTGCCAGCAGCCAAGCCCTCGATGGCGATGAGCAGTTCTTC
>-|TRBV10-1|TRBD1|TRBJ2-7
CARTGSYEQYF
TGCGCCAGGACAGGGTCCTACGAGCAGTACTTC
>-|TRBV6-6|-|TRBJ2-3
CASSPQRRGLSTDTQYF
TGTGCCAGCAGTCCCCAGCGGAGGGGGCTTAGCACAGATACGCAGTATTTT
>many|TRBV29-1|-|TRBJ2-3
CSVLTRDTQYF
TGCAGCGTGTTAACTAGAGATACGCAGTATTTT
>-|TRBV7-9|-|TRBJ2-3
CASRTLSADTQYF
TGTGCCAGCCGCACTTTGTCCGCAGATACGCAGTATTTT
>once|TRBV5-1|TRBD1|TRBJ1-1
CASSLARADRGGAFF
TGCGCCAGCAGCTTGGCTCGCGCAGACAGGGGTGGAGCTTTCTTT
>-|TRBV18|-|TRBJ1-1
CASSPPMGGVGGTEAFF
TGTGCCAGCTCACCCCCCATGGGGGGAGTAGGCGGCACTGAAGCTTTCTTT
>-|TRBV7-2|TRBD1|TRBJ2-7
CASSLPPGQGDEQYF
TGTGCCAGCAGCTTACCTCCGGGACAGGGTGACGAGCAGTACTTC
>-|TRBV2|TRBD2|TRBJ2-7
CASREGTSGFRHEQYF
TGTGCCAGCAGAGAGGGGACTAGTGGCTTTCGGCACGAGCAGTACTTC
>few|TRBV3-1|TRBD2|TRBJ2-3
CASSKGLAGDRDTQYF
TGTGCCAGCAGCAAAGGACTAGCGGGAGACAGAGATACGCAGTATTTT
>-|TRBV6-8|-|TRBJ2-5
CASRAHRPQGGETQYF
TGTGCCAGCAGGGCCCACAGACCACAGGGTGGGGAGACCCAGTACTTC
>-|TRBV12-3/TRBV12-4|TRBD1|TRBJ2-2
CASSPQEGDRGPQLVVPGELFF
TGTGCCAGCAGTCCCCAGGAGGGGGACAGGGGGCCCCAATTGGTCGTTCCCGGGGAGCTGTTTTTT
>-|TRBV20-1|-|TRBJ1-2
CSAISGQEHMRDTF
TGCAGTGCTATCTCCGGGCAGGAGCATATGAGGGACACCTTC
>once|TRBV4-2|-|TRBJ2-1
CASSQEPTVGETQFF
TGTGCCAGCAGCCAGGAGCCTACTGTTGGGGAGACCCAGTTCTTC
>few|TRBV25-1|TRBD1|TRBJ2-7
CASSAAGTGEGYEQYF
TGTGCCAGCAGTGCCGCCGGGACAGGGGAGGGCTACGAGCAGTACTTC
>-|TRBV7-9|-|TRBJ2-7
CASSTGATYAYEQYF
TGTGCCAGCAGCACCGGGGCTACCTACGCCTACGAGCAGTACTTC
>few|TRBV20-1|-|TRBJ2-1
CSASTLEGASSYNEQFF
TGCAGTGCTAGTACATTGGAGGGGGCAAGCTCCTACAATGAGCAGTTCTTC
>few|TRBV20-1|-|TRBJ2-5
CSARELRLVETQYF
TGCAGTGCTAGAGAGCTCCGTTTGGTGGAGACCCAGTACTTC
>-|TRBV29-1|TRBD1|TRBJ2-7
CSVARGQNEQYF
TGCAGCGTTGCCAGGGGGCAAAACGAGCAGTACTTC
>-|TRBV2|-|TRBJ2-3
CASDTRYF
TGTGCCAGTGATACGCGGTATTTT
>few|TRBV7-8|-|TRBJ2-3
CASSFNLLGGGTDTQYF
TGTGCCAGCAGCTTCAACTTACTAGGTGGTGGCACAGATACGCAGTATTTT
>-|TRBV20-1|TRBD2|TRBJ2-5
CSALYSGEETQYF
TGCAGTGCTCTTTATAGCGGGGAGGAGACCCAGTACTTC
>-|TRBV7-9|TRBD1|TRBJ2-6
CASSLGRPGTAKSGANVLTF
TGTGCCAGCAGCTTAGGGAGGCCCGGGACAGCCAAATCTGGGGCCAACGTCCTGACTTTC
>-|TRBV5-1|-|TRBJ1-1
CASSSDTGVNTEAFF
TGCGCCAGCAGCTCGGACACGGGGGTGAACACTGAAGCTTTCTTT
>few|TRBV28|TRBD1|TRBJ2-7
CASSRNRGRIEQYF
TGTGCCAGCAGTCGAAACAGGGGGAGAATCGAGCAGTACTTC
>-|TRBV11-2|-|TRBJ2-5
CASSFSPLQTQYF
TGTGCCAGCAGCTTCTCGCCCTTGCAGACCCAGTACTTC
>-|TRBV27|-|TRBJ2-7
CASSLRQGFYEQYF
TGTGCCAGCAGTTTAAGGCAGGGATTCTACGAGCAGTACTTC
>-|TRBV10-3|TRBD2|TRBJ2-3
CAISEFSGTSSSTDTQYF
TGTGCCATCAGTGAGTTCAGCGGGACTAGTTCTAGCACAGATACGCAGTATTTT
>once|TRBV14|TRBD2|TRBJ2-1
CASSLGASGINEQFF
TGTGCCAGCAGCCTCGGGGCTAGCGGGATTAATGAGCAGTTCTTC
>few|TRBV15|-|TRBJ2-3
CATSRGQRAYTQYF
TGTGCCACCAGCAGGGGACAGCGGGCGTATACGCAGTATTTT
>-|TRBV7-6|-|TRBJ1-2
CASSPQTPTGLINYGYTF
TGTGCCAGCAGCCCCCAGACCCCTACAGGGCTAATTAACTATGGCTACACCTTC
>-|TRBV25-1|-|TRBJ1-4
CATRQGFGNEKLFF
TGTGCCACTAGGCAGGGGTTCGGTAATGAAAAACTGTTTTTT
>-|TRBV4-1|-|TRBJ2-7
CASSRKVADTSEQYF
TGCGCCAGCAGCCGGAAGGTAGCGGACACCTCCGAGCAGTACTTC
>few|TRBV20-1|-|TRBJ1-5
CSARVPNQPQHF
TGCAGTGCTCGAGTACCCAATCAGCCCCAGCATTTT